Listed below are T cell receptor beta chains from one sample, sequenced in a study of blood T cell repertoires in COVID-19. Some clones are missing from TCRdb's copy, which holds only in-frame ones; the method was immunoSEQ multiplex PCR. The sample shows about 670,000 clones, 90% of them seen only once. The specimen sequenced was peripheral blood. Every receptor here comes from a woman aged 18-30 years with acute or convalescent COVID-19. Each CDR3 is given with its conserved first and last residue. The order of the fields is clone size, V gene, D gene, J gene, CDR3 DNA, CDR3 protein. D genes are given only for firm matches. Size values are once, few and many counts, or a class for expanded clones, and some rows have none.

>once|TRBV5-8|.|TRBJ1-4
TGTGCCAGCAGCCTAGGACAGATCATTAATGAAAAACTGTTTTTT
CASSLGQIINEKLFF
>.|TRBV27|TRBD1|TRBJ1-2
TGTGCCAGCAGTATAGGGACAGGGCCTTATGGCTACACCTTC
CASSIGTGPYGYTF
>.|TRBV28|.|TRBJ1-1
TGTGCCAGCAGTTTTGGGACTGCATCTAACACTGAAGCTTTCTTT
CASSFGTASNTEAFF
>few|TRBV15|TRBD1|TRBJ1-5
TGTGCCACCGGATGGGGAGGCGGGACAGGGATTCGCAATCAGCCCCAGCATTTT
CATGWGGGTGIRNQPQHF
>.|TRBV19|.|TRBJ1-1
TGTGCCAGTAGTATAATCGCAGGGAAAGCTTTCTTT
CASSIIAGKAFF
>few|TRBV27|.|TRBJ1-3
TGTGCCAGCTTCCAGGCGAACACCATATATTTT
CASFQANTIYF
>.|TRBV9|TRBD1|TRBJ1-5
TGTGCCAGCAGCGTTGGACAGGGGGATCAGCCCCAGCATTTT
CASSVGQGDQPQHF
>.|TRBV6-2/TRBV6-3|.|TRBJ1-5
TGTGCCAGCAGTTTATTGCAGCGAAATCAGCCCCAGCATTTT
CASSLLQRNQPQHF
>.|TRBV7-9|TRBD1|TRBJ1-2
TGTGCCAGCAGCTCACAGGGGTATGGCTACACCTTC
CASSSQGYGYTF
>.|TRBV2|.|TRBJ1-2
TGTGCCAGCAGTTTGGGACATTCGAACTATGGCTACACCTTC
CASSLGHSNYGYTF
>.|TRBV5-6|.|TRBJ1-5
TGTGCCAGCAGCTTGGGAAACAGGTTGGGTCAGCCCCAGCATTTT
CASSLGNRLGQPQHF
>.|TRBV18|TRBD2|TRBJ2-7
TGTGCCAGCTCACTCACTAGCGACGAGCAGTACTTC
CASSLTSDEQYF
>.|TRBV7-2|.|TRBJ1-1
TGTGCCAGCAGCCGCATTGGGGGGACCGCTTTCTTT
CASSRIGGTAFF
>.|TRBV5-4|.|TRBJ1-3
TGTGCCAGCAGCTTGGCGGCGCGGCGGAGCTTCTCTGGAAACACCATATATTTT
CASSLAARRSFSGNTIYF